Listed here are 15 T cell receptor beta chains from one sample, sequenced in a study of T cells after yellow fever vaccination. TCRdb re-analysed the 5' RACE reads in MiXCR, keeping a single row per CDR3 protein. The sample holds roughly 400,000 distinct CDR3 sequences, roughly a sixth seen once. The sequencing used PBMCs, collected before the yellow fever booster vaccination. The receptors were sampled from a man aged 18-30 years who received the YFV17D yellow fever vaccine.

V usage is TRBV7-9 and J usage is TRBJ2-7, with D unresolved. Trimming left V 4 bases short and J 1 base short, with 8 bases between. The CDR3 runs 13 residues. Germline CDR1 reads SEHNR; CDR2 reads FQNEAQ (reference sequence). In DNA form, the CDR3 reads TGTGCCAGCAGCTCCGTCGGGTCCTACGAGCAGTACTTC. It translates to CASSSVGSYEQYF.

This clonotype has just a few counts. V usage is TRBV18 and J usage is TRBJ2-6; D is uncertain. This CDR3 is 16 amino acids long. The germline V gene encodes CDR1 KGHSH and CDR2 LQKENI. V lost 0 bases and J lost 0, with 6 bases in between. Here the CDR3 DNA reads TGTGCCAGCTCACCACCGGGTAGCTCTGGGGCCAACGTCCTGACTTTC. Residues: CASSPPGSSGANVLTF.

This clonotype was detected only a few times. J is TRBJ2-2 and V is TRBV6-4, with D perhaps TRBD1 (6 bases). V was trimmed by 6 bases and J by 0 bases, leaving 20 bases between them. CDR3 length equals 18 residues. Germline values: CDR1 MRHNA, CDR2 SNTAGT. DNA of the CDR3: TGTGCCAGCAGCGTCAGGCCCCAGGGGCCCGCGAACACCGGGGAGCTGTTTTTT. Translation gives CASSVRPQGPANTGELFF.

The chain uses TRBV19 and TRBJ1-5, with D possibly matching TRBD1 (6 bases). The CDR3 runs 18 residues. Germline-derived CDR1 and CDR2 are LNHDA and SQIVND (reference sequence). The germline V and J ends were trimmed by 6 bases and 2 bases, with 23 bases remaining between them. CDR3 sequence reads: CASRGGRGEGNGNQPQHF. The CDR3 coding sequence is TGTGCCAGTAGAGGAGGCAGGGGTGAGGGGAATGGCAATCAGCCCCAGCATTTT.

This clonotype was detected a few times. The chain combines TRBV4-1 with TRBJ2-7, with a weak D call TRBD1 (6 bases). This CDR3 is built from 13 residues. The V gene lost 4 bases and the J gene lost 5 bases, with 12 bases spanning the gap. CDR1 is MGHRA and CDR2 is YSYEKL in the germline V gene. The CDR3 nucleotides are TGCGCCAGCAGCCGAACAGGGTTCGACGAGCAGTACGTC. Translated: CASSRTGFDEQYV.

The chain joins TRBV4-1 to TRBJ2-2; D perhaps matches TRBD2 (6 bases). V lost 4 bases and J lost 3, with 18 bases in between. Germline values: CDR1 MGHRA, CDR2 YSYEKL. This CDR3 region has 17 residues. DNA for the CDR3: TGCGCCAGCAGCCTCGACGTAAGCGGGTCGTACACCGGGGAGCTGTTTTTT. This translates into CASSLDVSGSYTGELFF.

The CDR3 region is CASWVFRRSERTDTQYF. The CDR3 nucleotides are TGTGCCAGCTGGGTTTTTCGGCGTTCTGAACGCACAGATACGCAGTATTTT. The rearrangement links TRBV2 to TRBJ2-3, with no clear D. Germline assignment: CDR1 SNHLY and CDR2 FYNNEI. The germline V and J ends were trimmed by 8 bases and 1 base, with 22 bases remaining between them. There are 17 residues in the CDR3.

The rearrangement uses TRBV15 and TRBJ2-1, with 8 bases that match TRBD2. The CDR3 is made up of 15 amino acids. J was trimmed by 10 bases and V by 0 bases; bases with no gene match: 8. CDR1 and CDR2 from the germline V gene are LNHNV and YYDKDF (reference sequence). CDR3 coding DNA: TGTGCCACCAGCAGAGATCTCGTAGCGGGGAGAGAGCAGTTCTTC. As protein: CATSRDLVAGREQFF.

This clonotype was seen repeatedly, ten times or more. The V call is TRBV6-2 or TRBV6-3, the J call TRBJ2-3; 13 positions agree with TRBD2. This CDR3 is built from 16 residues. Germline CDR1 and CDR2: MNHEY and SVGEGT. V was clipped by 8 bases and J by 0 bases; unmatched bases: 5. CDR3 protein: CASSTLAGGSTDTQYF. Written as DNA, the CDR3 is TGTGCCAGCTCTACACTAGCGGGGGGGAGCACAGATACGCAGTATTTT.

The V gene is TRBV7-6, the J gene TRBJ2-3; 8 bases fit TRBD2. V lost 7 bases, J lost 1 base, and 19 bases stayed unmatched. CDR1 SGHVS and CDR2 FNYEAQ come from the germline V gene. The CDR3 covers 19 residues. This chain's CDR3 is CASTSELAGGTVGTDTQYF. The CDR3 region has the DNA TGTGCCAGCACCTCCGAACTGGCGGGGGGAACCGTCGGCACAGATACGCAGTATTTT.

Notes on this clonotype: A junction end diverges from the germline sequence, so it may reflect a read error. The rearrangement joins TRBV27 to TRBJ2-1, with 8 bases lining up with TRBD1. The CDR3 sequence is 18 residues long. The germline CDR1 and CDR2 sequences are MNHEY and SMNVEV (reference sequence). The chain's CDR3 is CACSPYHPTGAGNNEQFF. Written as DNA, the CDR3 is TGTGCCTGCAGTCCATATCACCCGACAGGGGCGGGGAACAATGAGCAGTTCTTC.

The chain carries TRBV9 and TRBJ1-2; 9 positions agree with TRBD1. Trimming took 2 bases from V and 3 from J; bases not matched to a gene: 8. The CDR3 is 16 amino acids. Germline lookup yields CDR1 SGDLS and CDR2 YYNGEE. This CDR3 reads CASSVLTGGEYYGYTF. CDR3 DNA sequence: TGTGCCAGCAGCGTTCTGACAGGGGGGGAATACTATGGCTACACCTTC.

This chain connects TRBV2 to TRBJ2-5, with 8 bases identical to TRBD1. Germline lookup yields CDR1 SNHLY and CDR2 FYNNEI. The ends lost 6 bases at V and 4 bases at J; junction bases unmatched: 7. The CDR3 is 14 amino acids. The CDR3 spells CASRPTGTGETQYF. DNA of the CDR3: TGTGCCAGCAGACCGACAGGGACAGGAGAGACCCAGTACTTC. Full variable domain (rest looked up from reference TRBV2 and TRBJ2-5): EPEVTQTPSHQVTQMGQEVILRCVPISNHLYFYWYRQILGQKVEFLVSFYNNEISEKSEIFDDQFSVERPDGSNFTLKIRSTKLEDSAMYFCASRPTGTGETQYFGPGTRLLVL.

This clonotype was counted a few times. The rearrangement joins TRBV7-8 to TRBJ2-5; 8 bases agree with TRBD1. The CDR3 totals 13 residues. CDR1 is SGHVS and CDR2 is FQNEAQ in the germline V gene. Unmatched junction bases numbered 7, after V lost 5 bases and J lost 8 bases. CDR3: CASSPGGPGTQYF. The CDR3 nucleotides are TGTGCCAGCAGCCCAGGGGGCCCTGGTACCCAGTACTTC.

Only a few counts were recorded for this clonotype. The V gene is TRBV29-1, the J gene TRBJ2-3; D possibly uses TRBD1 or TRBD2 (6 bases each). There are 12 residues in the CDR3. Between the trimmed V and J ends, which lost 7 bases and 4 bases, there was a span of 12 bases. The germline V gene encodes CDR1 SQVTM and CDR2 ANQGSEA. CDR3 nucleotides: TGCAGCGGGGGGGCGATCGCAGATACGCAGTATTTT. Residues: CSGGAIADTQYF.